Below are 3 T cell receptor beta chains sequenced from a single sample in a study of shared clonotypes between healthy human individuals. The table came from immunoSEQ multiplex PCR; TCRdb's copy has only in-frame clones and leaves some out. The profile shows around 510,000 clones, roughly four fifths of them singletons. Sequenced sample: PBMCs. These receptors came from a woman between 35 and 50 years old in good health. Some clones in this sample may be carry-over from other donors' samples.

The chain combines TRBV27 with TRBJ1-1; perhaps TRBD1 as D (5 bases). V was cut by 5 bases and J by 1 base, with 11 bases left in between. This CDR3 is built from 14 residues. Germline-derived CDR1 and CDR2 are MNHEY and SMNVEV (reference sequence). CDR3 loop: CASSLHRRNTEAFF. Written as DNA, the CDR3 is TGTGCCAGCAGTCTACACAGGCGGAACACTGAAGCTTTCTTT.

The DNA for the CDR3 is TGTGCCTGGAGTGTACTGATAGCGGCCAACAATGAGCAGTTCTTC. It encodes CAWSVLIAANNEQFF. V usage is TRBV30 and J usage is TRBJ2-1, with D possibly TRBD2 on 6 matching bases. Germline assignment: CDR1 GTSNPN and CDR2 SVGIG (reference sequence). There are 15 residues in the CDR3. Trimming took off 0 bases at V and 5 bases at J, with 14 bases between the two ends.

The rearrangement links TRBV11-2 to TRBJ2-5; TRBD2 agrees at 9 bases. The CDR3 covers 18 residues. Germline CDR1 and CDR2: SGHAT and FQNNGV. The junction had 14 bases not matched to a gene; V was cut back by 2 bases and J by 4 bases. The CDR3 sequence is CASSLRASGAVLGETQYF. The CDR3 nucleotides are TGTGCCAGCAGCTTAAGGGCTAGCGGGGCGGTGCTGGGAGAGACCCAGTACTTC.